This T cell receptor (beta chain) appears in the sequencing data of a study of T cell changes during pregnancy in multiple sclerosis. This CDR3 is built from 14 residues. The V and J ends lost 5 bases and 4 bases respectively, with 12 bases between them. Germline V gene sequence: CDR1 SGHTA, CDR2 FQGNSA. Clones were sequenced by immunoSEQ multiplex PCR, and TCRdb holds only the in-frame ones, with some missing. Among more than 80,000 clones listed, about 90% were seen once. The rearrangement uses TRBV7-2 and TRBJ2-4; weak D call: TRBD1 (6 bases). This TCR was sampled from a female donor with multiple sclerosis, enrolled in a pregnancy study. The sample here was peripheral blood, taken after pregnancy. The CDR3 bases are TGTGCCAGCAGCCGTGGGGGCGCAAAAAACATTCAGTACTTC. Translating it yields CASSRGGAKNIQYF.